This T cell receptor (beta chain) was identified in a study of CD8 T cells in ankylosing spondylitis. MiXCR, applied by TCRdb to the 5' RACE reads, yields one record per CDR3 protein. The data hold under 120,000 distinct CDR3 sequences, with 20% to 30% observed a single time. CDR1 and CDR2 (germline): SGHRS, YFSETQ. Trimming pared 4 bases from V and 6 bases from J, leaving 15 bases between. This CDR3 is built from 14 residues. Study-level findings and limits: A TCR beta motif of eight highly homologous variants appeared characteristic of ankylosing spondylitis blood.

With regard to this clonotype: Antigen: not known.

This chain uses TRBV5-1 with TRBJ2-3; D gene ambiguous. Sequencing was performed on synovial fluid, either unsorted or a sorted T cell fraction (not recorded which). This clonotype originated in a male donor with ankylosing spondylitis. The CDR3 reads CASSPLGSKDTQYF. The CDR3 DNA reads TGCGCCAGCAGCCCCCTGGGTAGCAAGGATACGCAGTATTTT. The full variable domain, rest sourced from reference TRBV5-1 and TRBJ2-3, is KAGVTQTPRYLIKTRGQQVTLSCSPISGHRSVSWYQQTPGQGLQFLFEYFSETQRNKGNFPGRFSGRQFSNSRSEMNVSTLELGDSALYLCASSPLGSKDTQYFGPGTRLTVL.